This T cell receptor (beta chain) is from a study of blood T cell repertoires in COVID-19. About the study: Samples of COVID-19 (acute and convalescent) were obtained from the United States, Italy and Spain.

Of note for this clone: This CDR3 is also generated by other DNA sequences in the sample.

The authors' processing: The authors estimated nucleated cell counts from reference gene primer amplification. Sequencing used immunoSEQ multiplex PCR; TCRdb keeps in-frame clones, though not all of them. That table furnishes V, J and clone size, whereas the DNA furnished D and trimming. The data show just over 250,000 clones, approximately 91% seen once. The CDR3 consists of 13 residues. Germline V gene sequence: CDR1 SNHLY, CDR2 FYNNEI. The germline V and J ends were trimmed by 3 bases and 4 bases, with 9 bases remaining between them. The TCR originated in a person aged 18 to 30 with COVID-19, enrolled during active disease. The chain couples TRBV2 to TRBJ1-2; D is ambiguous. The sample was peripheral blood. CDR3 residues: CASSERGSYGYTF. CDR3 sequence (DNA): TGTGCCAGCAGTGAGCGGGGAAGCTATGGCTACACCTTC.